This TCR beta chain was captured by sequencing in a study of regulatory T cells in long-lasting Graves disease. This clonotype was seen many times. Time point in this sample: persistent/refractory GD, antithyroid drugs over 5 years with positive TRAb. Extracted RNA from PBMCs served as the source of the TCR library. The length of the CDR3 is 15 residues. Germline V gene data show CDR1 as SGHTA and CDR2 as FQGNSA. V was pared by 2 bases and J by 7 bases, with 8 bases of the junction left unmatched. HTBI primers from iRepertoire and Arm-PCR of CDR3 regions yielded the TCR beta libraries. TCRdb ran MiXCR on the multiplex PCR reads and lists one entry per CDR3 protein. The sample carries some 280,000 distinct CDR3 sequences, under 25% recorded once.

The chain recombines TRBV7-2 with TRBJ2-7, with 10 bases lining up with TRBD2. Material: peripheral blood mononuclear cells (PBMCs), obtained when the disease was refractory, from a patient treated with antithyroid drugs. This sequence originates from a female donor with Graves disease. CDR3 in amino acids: CASSLYLAGVGEQYF. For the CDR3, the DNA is TGTGCCAGCAGCTTATACCTAGCGGGAGTGGGTGAGCAGTACTTC.